This entry features one TCR beta chain sequence. Its antigen remains unknown. All TRB cDNA libraries came from 5' RACE performed with UMI labels. TCRdb re-called the 5' RACE reads and gives one entry per CDR3 protein, without DNA. The sample data list 92,000 or so distinct CDR3 sequences. The data stem from a study of CXCR3-negative and CXCR3-positive naive CD8 T cells. Study-wide findings and caveats: Memory, not naive, CXCR3-negative and CXCR3-positive cells differed in TRBV-TRBJ usage.

This TCR derives from a human donor in good health. Some clones in this sample may be carry-over from other donors' samples. The sequencing sample was made of naive CXCR3- CD8+ T cells from blood. The subset denotes: CD45RO-CCR7+CD27+CD95- naive CD8+ T cells lacking CXCR3 (TNR3-).

CDR3 region: CASSQVQDRGSYNEQFF. V usage is TRBV3-1 and J usage is TRBJ2-1; the TCRdb call, TRBD1, lacks DNA for checking. CDR1 and CDR2 (germline): LGHDT, YNNKEL (reference sequence). CDR3 length: 17 amino acids.